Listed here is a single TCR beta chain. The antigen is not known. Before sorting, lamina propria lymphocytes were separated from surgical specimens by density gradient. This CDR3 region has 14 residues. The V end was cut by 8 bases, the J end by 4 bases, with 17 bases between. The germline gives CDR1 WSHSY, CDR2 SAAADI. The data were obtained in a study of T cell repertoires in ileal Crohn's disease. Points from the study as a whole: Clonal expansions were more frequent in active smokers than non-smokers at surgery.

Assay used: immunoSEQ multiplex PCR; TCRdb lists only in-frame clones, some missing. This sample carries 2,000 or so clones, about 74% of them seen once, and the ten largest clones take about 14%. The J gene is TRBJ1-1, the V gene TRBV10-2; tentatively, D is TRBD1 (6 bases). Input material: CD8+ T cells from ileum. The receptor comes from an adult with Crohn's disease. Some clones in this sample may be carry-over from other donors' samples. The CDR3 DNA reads TGCGCCAGCGCGCTCTCAGGGGTGGGCACTGAAGCTTTCTTT. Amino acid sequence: CASALSGVGTEAFF.